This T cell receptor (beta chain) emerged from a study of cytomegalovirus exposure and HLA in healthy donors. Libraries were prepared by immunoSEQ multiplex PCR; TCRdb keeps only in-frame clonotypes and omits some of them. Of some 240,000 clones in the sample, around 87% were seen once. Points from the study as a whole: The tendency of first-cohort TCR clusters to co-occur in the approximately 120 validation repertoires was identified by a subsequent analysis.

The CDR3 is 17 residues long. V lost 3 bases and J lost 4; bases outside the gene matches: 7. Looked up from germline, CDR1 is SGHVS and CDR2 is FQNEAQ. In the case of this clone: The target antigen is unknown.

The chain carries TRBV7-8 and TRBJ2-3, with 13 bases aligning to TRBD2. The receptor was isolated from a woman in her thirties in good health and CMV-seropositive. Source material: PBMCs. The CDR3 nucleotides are TGTGCCAGCAGCTTGGAACTAGCGGGAGGGCGTGCAGATACGCAGTATTTT. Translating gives CASSLELAGGRADTQYF.